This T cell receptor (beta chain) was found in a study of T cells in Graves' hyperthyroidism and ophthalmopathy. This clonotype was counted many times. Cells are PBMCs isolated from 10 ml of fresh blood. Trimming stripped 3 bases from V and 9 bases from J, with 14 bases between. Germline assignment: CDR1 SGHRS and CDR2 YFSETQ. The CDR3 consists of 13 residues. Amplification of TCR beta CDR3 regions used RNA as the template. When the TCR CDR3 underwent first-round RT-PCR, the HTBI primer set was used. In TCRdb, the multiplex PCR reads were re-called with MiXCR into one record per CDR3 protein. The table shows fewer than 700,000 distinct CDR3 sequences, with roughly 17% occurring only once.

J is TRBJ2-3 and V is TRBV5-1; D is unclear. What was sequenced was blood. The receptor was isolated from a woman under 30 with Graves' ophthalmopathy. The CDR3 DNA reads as TGCGCCAGCAGCTCGGACCCTACAGTGACGCAGTATTTT. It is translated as CASSSDPTVTQYF.